The 25 T cell receptor beta chains below come from one sample, sequenced in a study of T cell responses to AZD1222 COVID-19 vaccine. Repertoires were generated with immunoSEQ multiplex PCR, while TCRdb's copy carries only in-frame clones and drops some. The sample has roughly 120,000 clones; 70% to 90% are singletons. The specimen comprised peripheral blood, sampled on day 0 of AZD1222 vaccination. The receptors shown here come from an adult in good health.

V is TRBV15 and J is TRBJ1-1, with D uncertain. Germline loops: CDR1 LNHNV, CDR2 YYDKDF (reference sequence). V was trimmed by 0 bases and J by 5 bases, leaving 16 bases between them. CDR3 size: 16 residues. CDR3 nucleotide sequence: TGTGCCACCAGCAGAGATCTAGGGAATTTGGGGACTGAAGCTTTCTTT. Its protein product is CATSRDLGNLGTEAFF.

V is TRBV7-2 and J is TRBJ2-7, with TRBD1 matching over 10 bases. Losses at the gene ends were 5 bases for V and 4 bases for J; bases not matched to a gene: 11. The CDR3 covers 16 residues. Germline V gene sequence: CDR1 SGHTA, CDR2 FQGNSA. The CDR3 sequence is CASSKTYGTGVYEQYF. The DNA of the CDR3 is TGTGCCAGCAGCAAAACCTACGGGACAGGGGTGTACGAGCAGTACTTC.

The chain uses TRBV30 and TRBJ1-2; no definite D call. The CDR3 runs 13 residues. Germline lookup yields CDR1 GTSNPN and CDR2 SVGIG (reference sequence). V was shortened by 2 bases and J by 0 bases, with 7 bases between the two germline ends. Here the CDR3 reads CAWSRQANYGYTF. The CDR3 nucleotides read TGTGCCTGGAGTAGGCAGGCTAACTATGGCTACACCTTC.

Remarks on this clone: Germline and junction disagree at one end, which may indicate a read error. The rearrangement uses TRBV7-7 and TRBJ2-5, with 10 bases lining up with TRBD2. CDR1 and CDR2 (germline): SSHAT, FNYEAQ (reference sequence). The CDR3 runs to 15 residues. The CDR3 here is CASSVASGRTETQYF. The CDR3 DNA reads TGTGCTAGCAGCGTAGCTAGCGGGAGAACGGAGACCCAGTACTTC. The full variable domain, with the rest looked up from reference TRBV7-7 and TRBJ2-5, is GAGVSQSPRYKVTKRGQDVTLRCDPISSHATLYWYQQALGQGPEFLTYFNYEAQPDKSGLPSDRFSAERPEGSISTLTIQRTEQRDSAMYRCASSVASGRTETQYFGPGTRLLVL.

The rearrangement links TRBV25-1 to TRBJ2-3; 9 nucleotides line up with TRBD2. Trimming cost V 2 bases and J 3 bases; bases outside gene matches: 3. The CDR3 sequence is 15 residues long. CDR1 is MGHDK and CDR2 is SYGVNS in the germline V gene. The CDR3 loop is CASSETSGWTDTQYF. CDR3 nucleotide sequence: TGTGCCAGCAGTGAAACTAGCGGGTGGACAGATACGCAGTATTTT.

This clone appeared a single time. The rearrangement joins TRBV2 to TRBJ2-7; 8 nucleotides align to TRBD1. Per germline, CDR1 SNHLY and CDR2 FYNNEI. The CDR3 length is 12 residues. Trimming cost V 8 bases and J 9 bases; bases outside gene matches: 9. CDR3 region: CASVQGGWAQYF. Written as DNA, the CDR3 is TGTGCCAGCGTACAGGGGGGTTGGGCGCAGTACTTC.

CDR3 in amino acids: CASSSTKGEMYTEAFF. DNA of the CDR3: TGTGCCAGCAGCTCGACCAAGGGGGAAATGTACACTGAAGCTTTCTTT. The chain carries TRBV7-9 and TRBJ1-1; possible D gene TRBD1, 6 bases. The CDR3 contains 16 residues. Trimming cost V 4 bases and J 3 bases, with 18 bases left between them. The germline CDR1 and CDR2 sequences are SEHNR and FQNEAQ (reference sequence).

The chain carries TRBV28 and TRBJ1-2; a weak D match, TRBD1 (6 bases). The CDR3 runs 14 residues. Germline V CDR1 and CDR2: MDHEN, SYDVKM. The germline V and J ends were trimmed by 3 bases and 4 bases, with 12 bases remaining between them. As DNA, the CDR3 is TGTGCCAGCAGTTTCACAGGGTTGGGCTATGGCTACACCTTC. Translating gives CASSFTGLGYGYTF.

The chain carries TRBV11-2 and TRBJ2-7; 10 bases are shared with TRBD2. This CDR3 contains 17 residues. Germline CDR1 SGHAT, CDR2 FQNNGV. Losses at the gene ends were 4 bases for V and 2 bases for J; bases not matched to a gene: 11. The CDR3 DNA sequence: TGTGCCAGCAGCTCACTTAGGACTAGCGGACGTCCCTACGAGCAGTACTTC. Protein: CASSSLRTSGRPYEQYF. The full variable domain, with the rest looked up from reference TRBV11-2 and TRBJ2-7, is EAGVAQSPRYKIIEKRQSVAFWCNPISGHATLYWYQQILGQGPKLLIQFQNNGVVDDSQLPKDRFSAERLKGVDSTLKIQPAKLEDSAVYLCASSSLRTSGRPYEQYFGPGTRLTVT.

The chain has TRBV29-1 and TRBJ2-5; D ambiguous. This CDR3 spans 10 amino acids. CDR1 is SQVTM, CDR2 ANQGSEA, per germline. V lost 5 bases to trimming and J lost 3 bases, with 4 bases between them. The CDR3 DNA reads TGCAGCGTTAGAGAAGAGACCCAGTACTTC. This sequence encodes CSVREETQYF.

Comment on this clone: The sample has other DNA sequences that encode this CDR3 too. The chain uses TRBV20-1 and TRBJ1-2; the D is unclear. V lost 4 bases and J 2 bases, leaving 5 bases between the germline ends. In germline, CDR1 is DFQATT, CDR2 SNEGSKA (reference sequence). CDR3 size: 11 residues. The CDR3 loop reads CSANRNYGYTF. CDR3 sequence (DNA): TGCAGTGCTAATCGGAACTATGGCTACACCTTC.

This clone was found a few times. The genes are TRBV19 and TRBJ2-7; tentative D call: TRBD1 (6 bases). V lost 6 bases and J 0 bases, leaving 12 bases between the germline ends. The CDR3 sequence is 14 residues long. Germline V CDR1 and CDR2: LNHDA, SQIVND (reference sequence). The CDR3 sequence: CASSPRDISYEQYF. DNA for the CDR3: TGTGCCAGTAGCCCCCGGGACATCTCCTACGAGCAGTACTTC.

The chain carries TRBV7-3 and TRBJ2-1; TRBD2 matches at 13 bases. Unmatched junction bases numbered 4, after V lost 2 bases and J lost 6 bases. CDR3 length: 16 residues. From germline, CDR1 is SGHTA and CDR2 FQGTGA. DNA for the CDR3: TGTGCCAGCAGCTTAGCCACTAGCGGGAGGGCCAATGAGCAGTTCTTC. This encodes CASSLATSGRANEQFF.

The chain is built from TRBV6-6 and TRBJ1-6, with D unresolved. CDR1 is MNHNY, CDR2 SVGAGI, per germline (reference sequence). The V end was cut by 4 bases, the J end by 10 bases, with 11 bases between. The CDR3 totals 13 residues. In nucleotides, the CDR3 is TGTGCCAGCAGTTCCCTTTCCGGGTCACCCCTCCACTTT. It encodes CASSSLSGSPLHF.

V and J are TRBV9 and TRBJ1-2, with a tentative D call TRBD1 (6 bases). The V end lost 4 bases, the J end lost 0 bases, and 7 bases lay between the germline ends. Germline CDR1 SGDLS, CDR2 YYNGEE. The CDR3 has 13 residues. The CDR3 loop is CASSRDTNYGYTF. CDR3 nucleotide sequence: TGTGCCAGCAGCCGGGACACTAACTATGGCTACACCTTC.

The CDR3 bases are TGTGCCAGCAGCCAAGTAGGTTACAATGAGCAGTTCTTC. It encodes CASSQVGYNEQFF. V and J are TRBV3-1 (or the pseudogene TRBV3-2) and TRBJ2-1, with D unclear. This CDR3 has 13 amino acids. The germline CDR1 and CDR2 sequences are LGHDT and YNNKEL (reference sequence). Trimming took off 1 base at V and 4 bases at J, with 5 bases between the two ends.

J is TRBJ1-1 and V is TRBV20-1; possibly TRBD1 for D (5 bases). Looked up from germline, CDR1 is DFQATT and CDR2 is SNEGSKA (reference sequence). This CDR3 region has 14 residues. The V and J ends lost 3 bases and 1 base respectively, with 12 bases between them. The CDR3 spells CSASSGRWNTEAFF. The CDR3 nucleotides are TGCAGTGCTAGTTCGGGACGGTGGAACACTGAAGCTTTCTTT.

CDR3 amino acids: CASSFSSGSYEQYF. The CDR3 region has the DNA TGCGCCAGCAGCTTTAGTAGCGGGAGTTACGAGCAGTACTTC. The V gene is TRBV5-1, the J gene TRBJ2-7; TRBD2 agrees at 9 bases. The CDR3 has 14 amino acids. Trimming at V came to 2 bases and at J to 4 bases, leaving 4 bases not matched to a gene. The germline gives CDR1 SGHRS, CDR2 YFSETQ.

The chain couples TRBV6-1 to TRBJ1-3; D ambiguous. Trimming took 3 bases from V and 0 from J, leaving 9 bases between them. Germline V gene data show CDR1 as MNHNS and CDR2 as SASEGT. The CDR3 has 15 residues. CDR3 coding DNA: TGTGCCAGCAGTGAGTCTTGGGGCTCTGGAAACACCATATATTTT. Amino acids: CASSESWGSGNTIYF.

V and J are TRBV21-1 and TRBJ2-1; the listed D gene, TRBD2, was not tested against the DNA. TRBV21-1 is a known pseudogene. This CDR3 has 17 residues. The CDR3 DNA sequence: TGTGCCAGCAGCAAAAGAGAAGCGGGAGTAAAGTTCAATGAGCAGTTCTTC. Residues: CASSKREAGVKFNEQFF.

The chain uses TRBV5-1 and TRBJ2-1, with TRBD2 identical over 10 bases. Germline CDR1 is SGHRS and CDR2 is YFSETQ. The CDR3 is made up of 16 amino acids. Unmatched junction bases numbered 9, after V lost 1 base and J lost 8 bases. CDR3 nucleotide sequence: TGCGCCAGCAGCTTGACCCTAGCGGGAGTTCCCCATGAGCAGTTCTTC. This sequence encodes CASSLTLAGVPHEQFF.

The chain has TRBV6-5 and TRBJ2-7; 7 nucleotides line up with TRBD1. The CDR3 has 15 residues. V lost 6 bases to trimming and J lost 3 bases; unmatched junction nucleotides: 11. Per the germline V gene, CDR1 is MNHEY and CDR2 is SVGAGI. Here the CDR3 reads CASSYLRDRVYEQYF. For the CDR3, the DNA is TGTGCCAGCAGCTACCTCCGCGACAGGGTCTACGAGCAGTACTTC.

This clone was recorded only once. The chain is built from TRBV28 and TRBJ2-7; tentatively, D is TRBD1 or TRBD2 (6 bases each). This CDR3 spans 15 amino acids. Trimming took off 1 base at V and 3 bases at J, with 13 bases between the two ends. Germline V gene sequence: CDR1 MDHEN, CDR2 SYDVKM. CDR3 nucleotide sequence: TGTGCCAGCAGTTTATACAGGGAGGTTATCTACGAGCAGTACTTC. Its protein is CASSLYREVIYEQYF.

The genes are TRBV2 and TRBJ2-2, with unresolved D. The CDR3 runs 12 residues. Germline CDR1 is SNHLY and CDR2 is FYNNEI. The ends were cut back, 8 bases at V and 1 base at J, with 5 bases in the middle. CDR3 DNA sequence: TGTGCCAGCGAGCGGAACACCGGGGAGCTGTTTTTT. Amino acid sequence: CASERNTGELFF.

This clone is deemed medium-sized. CDR3 sequence (DNA): TGTGCCAGCAGTGTACGAGGTAGCGATGGCTACACCTTC. It encodes CASSVRGSDGYTF. The rearrangement uses TRBV2 and TRBJ1-2; D not resolved. This CDR3 comprises 13 residues. Deletions cut 4 bases from V and 6 bases from J, with 12 bases between. The germline CDR1 and CDR2 sequences are SNHLY and FYNNEI.